The 2 T cell receptor beta chains below come from one sample, sequenced in a study of shared clonotypes between healthy human individuals (dated by TCRdb to the early 2020s). Library construction relied on the immunoSEQ multiplex PCR assay. In TCRdb, the immuneACCESS table is reduced to in-frame sequences with V and J assigned. These tables do not hold every clone; where another copy was compared, an unresolved V gene accounts for under half, and the others remain unexplained. The sample yields fewer than 1.4 million clones; approximately 80% were counted once. 0.55% to 0.7% of the sample rests with the top ten. Source material: memory CD4+ T cells from PBMCs. The cell subset or site label here, explained by the study, means: CD45RA-negative fraction. The receptors here all came from a man younger than 35 in good health. Some clones in this sample may be carry-over from other donors' samples.

The rearrangement joins TRBV5-1 to TRBJ2-7, with TRBD1 identical over 8 bases. CDR3 size: 19 residues. CDR1 is SGHRS and CDR2 is YFSETQ in the germline V gene. After removal of 0 bases from V and 2 bases from J, the junction contained 16 bases not matched to a gene. For the CDR3, the DNA is TGCGCCAGCAGCTTGGAAAGGTTTGGCAGGGGGCGCGGCCCCTACGAGCAGTACTTC. Its translation: CASSLERFGRGRGPYEQYF.

Regarding this clone: Other DNA sequences in the same sample also yield this CDR3. The gene calls are TRBV5-4 and TRBJ2-3; D remains ambiguous. Germline-derived CDR1 and CDR2 are SGHNT and YYREEE (reference sequence). Trimming pared 0 bases from V and 3 bases from J, leaving 5 bases between. The CDR3 has 13 amino acids. The CDR3 here is CASSLEGTDTQYF. Here the CDR3 DNA reads TGTGCCAGCAGCTTGGAAGGAACAGATACGCAGTATTTT.